The source of this T cell receptor (beta chain) is a study of identical twins. TCRdb reanalysed the 5' RACE reads using MiXCR and keeps one entry per CDR3 protein. Of about 690,000 distinct CDR3 sequences in the sample, less than 25% are singletons; the top ten hold 4% to 4.5%. The CDR3 length is 13 residues. V was clipped by 6 bases and J by 8 bases, with 16 bases between them. Germline V gene data show CDR1 as MNHNY and CDR2 as SVGAGI (reference sequence). The same sample was also studied in work on T cells expressing NK-cell markers.

The clonotype was recovered from a woman in her late teens or twenties in good health. Sequencing was done on a sample of PBMCs. The chain has TRBV6-6 and TRBJ1-2, with D perhaps TRBD1 (5 bases). CDR3 sequence reads: CASSLGTSGGYTF. Written as DNA, the CDR3 is TGTGCCAGCAGCCTCGGGACGTCGGGGGGCTACACCTTC.